The next 26 T cell receptor beta chains were all read from a single sample in a study of blood T cell repertoires in COVID-19. Some clones are missing from TCRdb's copy, which holds only in-frame ones; the method was immunoSEQ multiplex PCR. The sample yields hundreds of thousands of clones, 85% to 90% seen once. The material sequenced was PBMCs or T cells enriched from blood (not recorded which). The receptors were gathered from a man between 18 and 29 years old who had recovered from COVID-19.

J is TRBJ1-6 and V is TRBV27, with TRBD1 matching 10 bases. The germline V gene has CDR1 MNHEY and CDR2 SMNVEV (reference sequence). CDR3 size: 16 residues. Unmatched junction bases numbered 5, after V lost 1 base and J lost 8 bases. CDR3 nucleotides: TGTGCCAGCAGTTTATATGGGGACAGGGGACATTCACCCCTCCACTTT. Protein sequence: CASSLYGDRGHSPLHF.

This chain joins TRBV7-9 and TRBJ2-4, with 12 positions matching TRBD2. Unmatched junction bases numbered 7, after V lost 5 bases and J lost 2 bases. The CDR3 sequence is 17 residues long. CDR1 is SEHNR, CDR2 FQNEAQ, per germline (reference sequence). The CDR3 DNA reads TGTGCCAGCAGCCAGACTAGCGGGAGATTGCCCAAAAACATTCAGTACTTC. It codes for CASSQTSGRLPKNIQYF.

The chain carries TRBV19 and TRBJ2-7; D is unclear. The CDR3 consists of 15 residues. Between the trimmed V and J ends, which lost 4 bases and 2 bases, there was a span of 15 bases. Germline V gives CDR1 LNHDA, CDR2 SQIVND (reference sequence). The CDR3 DNA reads as TGTGCCAGTAGTAATCCAGCCGAAACAGCCTACGAGCAGTACTTC. Translating it yields CASSNPAETAYEQYF.

This clone was counted a single time. This chain connects TRBV7-2 to TRBJ2-3; possibly TRBD1 for D (6 bases). CDR1 SGHTA and CDR2 FQGNSA come from the germline V gene. This CDR3 region has 14 residues. The V end lost 1 base, the J end lost 6 bases, and 11 bases lay between the germline ends. In DNA form, the CDR3 reads TGTGCCAGCAGCTTAGATACAGGGCTCGATACGCAGTATTTT. As protein: CASSLDTGLDTQYF.

The genes are TRBV18 and TRBJ1-1; TRBD1 might be the D (5 bases). V gave up 2 bases and J gave up 5 bases, with 15 bases separating them. This CDR3 spans 15 amino acids. Germline CDR1 reads KGHSH; CDR2 reads LQKENI. The CDR3 DNA follows: TGTGCCAGCTCACCAACGTTGGGGGGTTGGACTGAAGCTTTCTTT. It specifies CASSPTLGGWTEAFF.

The rearrangement links TRBV13 to TRBJ1-5; D is possibly TRBD1 (6 bases). The length of the CDR3 is 17 residues. Germline lookup yields CDR1 PRHDT and CDR2 FYEKMQ (reference sequence). Trimming removed 0 bases at V and 9 bases at J, with 21 bases between. The CDR3 nucleotides read TGTGCCAGCAGCTTAGGGCGACCGGGACAAATAACAACGCCCCAGCATTTT. Translation: CASSLGRPGQITTPQHF.

The chain couples TRBV5-1 to TRBJ1-4; TRBD1 matches at 10 bases. The CDR3 spans 15 residues. J gave up 8 bases and V 4 bases, and 8 bases lay outside the gene matches. Germline V CDR1 and CDR2: SGHRS, YFSETQ. CDR3 amino acids: CASSGQGGVGEKLFF. The CDR3 nucleotides are TGCGCCAGCAGCGGACAGGGGGGAGTTGGAGAAAAACTGTTTTTT. Full variable domain (outside the CDR3, taken from reference TRBV5-1 and TRBJ1-4): KAGVTQTPRYLIKTRGQQVTLSCSPISGHRSVSWYQQTPGQGLQFLFEYFSETQRNKGNFPGRFSGRQFSNSRSEMNVSTLELGDSALYLCASSGQGGVGEKLFFGSGTQLSVL.

In DNA, the CDR3 is TGTGCCAGCAGCTTTGGTGGGGGCAGGCGACACTATGGCTACACCTTC. This encodes CASSFGGGRRHYGYTF. The V gene is TRBV5-4, the J gene TRBJ1-2; D is possibly TRBD1 (6 bases). Looked up from germline, CDR1 is SGHNT and CDR2 is YYREEE (reference sequence). This CDR3 has 16 amino acids. Trimming took 2 bases from V and 3 from J, leaving 17 bases between them.

This chain uses TRBV28 with TRBJ2-7; D is perhaps TRBD1 (5 bases). With 7 bases removed from V and 3 bases from J, the gap between germline ends came to 13 bases. Germline V gene data show CDR1 as MDHEN and CDR2 as SYDVKM. The CDR3 totals 13 residues. The DNA for the CDR3 is TGTGCCAGCAAAACAGGACCGCGCTACGAGCAGTACTTC. Translation: CASKTGPRYEQYF.

The chain is built from TRBV6-5 and TRBJ2-3; D may be TRBD2 (6 bases). Germline loops: CDR1 MNHEY, CDR2 SVGAGI. The CDR3 runs 15 residues. Trimming took off 6 bases at V and 6 bases at J, with 19 bases between the two ends. In DNA form, the CDR3 reads TGTGCCAGCAGGAGGGGACTCCACCGGAGGGATACGCAGTATTTT. Translated, it gives CASRRGLHRRDTQYF.

The CDR3: CASSPGGANSPLHF. The CDR3 nucleotides read TGTGCCAGCAGCCCAGGGGGCGCTAATTCACCCCTCCACTTT. The V call is TRBV13, the J call TRBJ1-6; 8 bases are a match to TRBD1. Germline V lookup: CDR1 PRHDT, CDR2 FYEKMQ (reference sequence). The CDR3 has 14 residues. Germline trimming cut 5 bases from V and 6 bases from J; bases unmatched to any gene: 3.

The V call is TRBV28, the J call TRBJ1-4, with 9 nucleotides matching TRBD1. V shed 5 bases and J 8 bases; nucleotides not matched to a gene: 18. Germline lookup yields CDR1 MDHEN and CDR2 SYDVKM. The CDR3 is made up of 18 amino acids. The DNA for the CDR3 is TGTGCCAGCAGTCTAGACCGGGACAGGGTGATCGGGGAAGAAAAACTGTTTTTT. Translated, it gives CASSLDRDRVIGEEKLFF.

The V call is TRBV3-1 (or the pseudogene TRBV3-2), the J call TRBJ2-7, with D maybe TRBD2 (6 bases). The CDR3 spans 15 residues. V was clipped by 3 bases and J by 0 bases, with 12 bases between them. The germline V gene has CDR1 LGHDT and CDR2 YNNKEL (reference sequence). The CDR3 sequence: CASSHSGSSSYEQYF. CDR3 nucleotides: TGTGCCAGCAGCCATTCCGGGAGTAGCTCCTACGAGCAGTACTTC.

The CDR3 sequence: CASSRLAGVSNEQFF. CDR3 DNA sequence: TGTGCCAGTAGTAGACTAGCGGGAGTCTCCAATGAGCAGTTCTTC. This chain connects TRBV19 to TRBJ2-1; 12 bases agree with TRBD2. The J segment lost 6 bases and the V segment lost 4 bases, leaving 4 bases of the junction unmatched. The CDR3 has 15 residues. Looked up from germline, CDR1 is LNHDA and CDR2 is SQIVND (reference sequence).

The chain couples TRBV4-1 to TRBJ2-2, with 9 bases identical to TRBD2. Germline loops: CDR1 MGHRA, CDR2 YSYEKL. CDR3 length: 16 residues. V shed 1 base, J shed 4 bases, and the junction held 4 bases outside the gene matches. CDR3 nucleotides: TGCGCCAGCAGCCAAGCTCGCGGGGGGGGCACCGGGGAGCTGTTTTTT. This encodes CASSQARGGGTGELFF.

The chain employs TRBV25-1 and TRBJ1-2, with D uncertain. This CDR3 is built from 13 residues. Trimming took 3 bases from V and 4 from J, leaving 9 bases between them. Germline V gene sequence: CDR1 MGHDK, CDR2 SYGVNS. As DNA, the CDR3 is TGTGCCAGCAGTGATCCAGGACTCTATGGCTACACCTTC. It translates to CASSDPGLYGYTF.

This chain links TRBV7-9 with TRBJ1-4; tentatively, D is TRBD1 (6 bases). V dropped 6 bases and J dropped 7 bases, with 18 bases sitting between them. The CDR3 is made up of 15 amino acids. Per the germline V gene, CDR1 is SEHNR and CDR2 is FQNEAQ (reference sequence). The CDR3 reads CASSPGGQMVEKLFF. The DNA of the CDR3 is TGTGCCAGCAGTCCGGGGGGACAAATGGTTGAAAAACTGTTTTTT.

The table lists this clone with a count of one. The chain couples TRBV6-5 to TRBJ2-5; 10 bases map to TRBD1. Trimming cost V 6 bases and J 4 bases; bases outside gene matches: 8. Per the germline V gene, CDR1 is MNHEY and CDR2 is SVGAGI. The CDR3 extends over 15 amino acids. CDR3 DNA: TGTGCCAGCAGGCCAGGGGACAGGGGTGGAGAGACCCAGTACTTC. As protein: CASRPGDRGGETQYF.

The rearrangement links TRBV11-3 to TRBJ2-1; the D gene is possibly TRBD2 (6 bases). CDR1 is SGHNT and CDR2 is YENEEA in the germline V gene. Trimming took off 5 bases at V and 5 bases at J, with 16 bases between the two ends. This CDR3 has 15 amino acids. This chain's CDR3 is CASSVLSGPNNEQFF. The CDR3 DNA is TGTGCCAGCAGCGTTCTTAGCGGACCGAACAATGAGCAGTTCTTC.

In DNA form, the CDR3 reads TGTGCCAGCAGGGACGGACTAGCGGGAGTCTACGAGCAGTACTTC. Protein product: CASRDGLAGVYEQYF. The rearrangement links TRBV6-4 to TRBJ2-7; TRBD2 agrees at 13 bases. Per germline, CDR1 MRHNA and CDR2 SNTAGT. V was clipped by 6 bases and J by 3 bases; unmatched bases: 5. The CDR3 is 15 residues long.

CDR3 sequence: CASSDWGGPSRDYGYTF. The CDR3 nucleotides are TGCGCCAGCAGTGATTGGGGAGGCCCTTCAAGGGATTATGGCTACACCTTC. The genes are TRBV10-2 and TRBJ1-2; no definite D call. With 3 bases removed from V and 5 bases from J, the gap between germline ends came to 22 bases. In germline, CDR1 is WSHSY, CDR2 SAAADI. This CDR3 has 17 residues.

The gene calls are TRBV5-1 and TRBJ2-5, with 9 bases that match TRBD1. Trimming cost V 4 bases and J 0 bases; bases outside gene matches: 4. The CDR3 runs to 15 residues. The germline gives CDR1 SGHRS, CDR2 YFSETQ. The CDR3 DNA reads TGCGCCAGCAGCCTCGACAGGGGGTACCAAGAGACCCAGTACTTC. It encodes CASSLDRGYQETQYF.

This chain joins TRBV15 and TRBJ1-2; D is possibly TRBD1 (6 bases). Germline CDR1 is LNHNV and CDR2 is YYDKDF (reference sequence). CDR3 length equals 13 residues. V shed 2 bases and J shed 9 bases, with 13 bases lying between them. Written as DNA, the CDR3 is TGTGCCACCAGCAGATTGCACAGGGAAAGCTACACCTTC. Amino acids: CATSRLHRESYTF.

The CDR3 DNA is TGTGCCATCAGTGAGTCACAAGACGGGGTTCAGCCCCAGCATTTT. Amino acid sequence: CAISESQDGVQPQHF. The chain recombines TRBV10-3 with TRBJ1-5; D remains ambiguous. Deletions cut 0 bases from V and 6 bases from J, with 12 bases between. Germline assignment: CDR1 ENHRY and CDR2 SYGVKD. This CDR3 is 15 amino acids long.

V and J are TRBV5-1 and TRBJ2-3, with D maybe TRBD2 (5 bases). With 0 bases removed from V and 4 bases from J, the gap between germline ends came to 12 bases. Germline CDR1 and CDR2: SGHRS and YFSETQ. There are 15 residues in the CDR3. The CDR3: CASSLGETNSDTQYF. The CDR3 bases are TGCGCCAGCAGCTTGGGGGAGACTAATTCAGATACGCAGTATTTT.

This clone was counted only a few times. The chain links TRBV5-6 to TRBJ2-1; 7 nucleotides align to TRBD1. V lost 6 bases, J lost 0 bases, and 9 bases stayed unmatched. The CDR3 totals 16 residues. The germline V gene encodes CDR1 SGHDT and CDR2 YYEEEE. The DNA of the CDR3 is TGTGCCAGCAACAGACCGGGACAGAGCTCCTACAATGAGCAGTTCTTC. Translated: CASNRPGQSSYNEQFF.